Sequencing of this TCR beta chain was carried out in a study of blood T cells in healthy people across ages. Points from the study as a whole: Naive T cell percentage showed a strong correlation with TCR beta diversity.

Staff drew approximately 9.1 milliliters of peripheral blood from each donor. Combining a sample-barcoded 5' primer with a J-beta primer mix, a second PCR ran for 7 to 11 cycles. Unique molecular identifiers of 12 random nucleotides labeled each cDNA. The yield of each sample was at least 2.5 million CDR3-containing paired-end reads. Each CDR3 protein gets one entry after TCRdb re-called the 5' RACE reads with MiXCR. The sample lists nearly 800,000 distinct CDR3 sequences, more than 50% seen once, with under 30% in the top ten. The CDR3 spans 22 residues. The J segment lost 0 bases and the V segment lost 0 bases, leaving 19 bases of the junction unmatched. From germline, CDR1 is SGHDN and CDR2 FVKESK. A remark on this clonotype: No antigen is known for it.

The chain combines TRBV14 with TRBJ2-3, with 9 bases lining up with TRBD2. The sample was blood. This receptor was obtained from a middle-aged man in good health. In DNA form, the CDR3 reads TGTGCCAGCAGCCAAGATTATCCTAGCGGGGTATCCCCTGACTTTAGCACAGATACGCAGTATTTT. Its protein is CASSQDYPSGVSPDFSTDTQYF.